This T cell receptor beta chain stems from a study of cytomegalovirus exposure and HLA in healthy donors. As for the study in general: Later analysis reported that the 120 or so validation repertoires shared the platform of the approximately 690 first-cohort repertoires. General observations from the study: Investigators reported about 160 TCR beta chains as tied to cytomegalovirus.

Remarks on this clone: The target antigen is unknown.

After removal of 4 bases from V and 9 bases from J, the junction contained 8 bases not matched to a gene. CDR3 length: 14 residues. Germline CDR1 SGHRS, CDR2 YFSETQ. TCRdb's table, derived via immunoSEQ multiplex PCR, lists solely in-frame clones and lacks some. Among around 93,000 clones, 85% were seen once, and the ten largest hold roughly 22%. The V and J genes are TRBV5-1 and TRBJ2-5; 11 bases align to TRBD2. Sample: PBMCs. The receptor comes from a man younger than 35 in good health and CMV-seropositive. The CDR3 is CASSIGTSGVAQYF. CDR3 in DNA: TGCGCCAGCAGCATCGGGACTAGCGGCGTAGCCCAGTACTTC. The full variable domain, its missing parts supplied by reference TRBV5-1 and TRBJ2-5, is KAGVTQTPRYLIKTRGQQVTLSCSPISGHRSVSWYQQTPGQGLQFLFEYFSETQRNKGNFPGRFSGRQFSNSRSEMNVSTLELGDSALYLCASSIGTSGVAQYFGPGTRLLVL.